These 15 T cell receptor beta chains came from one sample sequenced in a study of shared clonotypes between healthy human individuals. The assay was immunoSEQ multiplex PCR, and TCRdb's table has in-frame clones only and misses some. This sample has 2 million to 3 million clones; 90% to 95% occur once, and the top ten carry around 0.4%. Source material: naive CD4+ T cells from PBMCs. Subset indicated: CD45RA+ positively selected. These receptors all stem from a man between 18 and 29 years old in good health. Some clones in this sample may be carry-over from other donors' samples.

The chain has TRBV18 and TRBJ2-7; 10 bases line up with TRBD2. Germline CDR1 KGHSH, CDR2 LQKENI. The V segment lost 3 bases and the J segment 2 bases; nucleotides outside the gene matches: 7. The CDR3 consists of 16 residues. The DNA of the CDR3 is TGTGCCAGCTCACCCCCGGGACTAGCGATACCCTACGAGCAGTACTTC. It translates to CASSPPGLAIPYEQYF.

The CDR3 nucleotides read TGTGCCAGCAGCCCCACGACAGGGTGGGAGCAGTACTTC. This encodes CASSPTTGWEQYF. This rearrangement joins TRBV14 to TRBJ2-5, with 7 positions matching TRBD1. From germline, CDR1 is SGHDN and CDR2 FVKESK. The junction had 10 bases not matched to a gene; V was cut back by 4 bases and J by 11 bases. This CDR3 is built from 13 residues. Complete variable domain (other parts from reference TRBV14 and TRBJ2-5): EAGVTQFPSHSVIEKGQTVTLRCDPISGHDNLYWYRRVMGKEIKFLLHFVKESKQDESGMPNNRFLAERTGGTYSTLKVQPAELEDSGVYFCASSPTTGWEQYFGPGTRLLVL.

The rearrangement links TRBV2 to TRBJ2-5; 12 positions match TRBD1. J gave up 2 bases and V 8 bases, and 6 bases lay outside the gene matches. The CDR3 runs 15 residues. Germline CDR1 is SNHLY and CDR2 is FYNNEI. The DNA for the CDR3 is TGTGCCAGCCGGGACAGGGGGCTCACTCAAGAGACCCAGTACTTC. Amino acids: CASRDRGLTQETQYF.

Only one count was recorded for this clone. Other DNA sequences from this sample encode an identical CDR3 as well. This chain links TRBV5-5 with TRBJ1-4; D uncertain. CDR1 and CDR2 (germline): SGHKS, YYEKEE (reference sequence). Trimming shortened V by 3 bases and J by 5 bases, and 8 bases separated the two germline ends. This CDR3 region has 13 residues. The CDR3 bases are TGTGCCAGCAGCTCGGATTCGAATGAAAAACTGTTTTTT. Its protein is CASSSDSNEKLFF.

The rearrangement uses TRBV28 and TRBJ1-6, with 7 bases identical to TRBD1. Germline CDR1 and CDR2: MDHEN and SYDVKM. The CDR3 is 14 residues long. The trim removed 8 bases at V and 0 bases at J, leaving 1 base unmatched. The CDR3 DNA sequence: TGTGCCAGCCGACAGGGCTCCTATAATTCACCCCTCCACTTT. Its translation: CASRQGSYNSPLHF.

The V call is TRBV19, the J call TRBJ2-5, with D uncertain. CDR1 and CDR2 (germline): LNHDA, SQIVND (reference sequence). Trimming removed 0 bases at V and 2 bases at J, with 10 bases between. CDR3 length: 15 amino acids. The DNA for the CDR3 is TGTGCCAGTAGTATAGATCTTGGCTATCAAGAGACCCAGTACTTC. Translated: CASSIDLGYQETQYF.

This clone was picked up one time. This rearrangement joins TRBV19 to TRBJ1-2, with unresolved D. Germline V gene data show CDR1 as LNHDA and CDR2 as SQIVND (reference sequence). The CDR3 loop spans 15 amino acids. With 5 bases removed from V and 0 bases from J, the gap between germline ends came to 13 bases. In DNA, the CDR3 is TGTGCCAGTAGTGTCCAGAAATCAGCTAACTATGGCTACACCTTC. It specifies CASSVQKSANYGYTF.

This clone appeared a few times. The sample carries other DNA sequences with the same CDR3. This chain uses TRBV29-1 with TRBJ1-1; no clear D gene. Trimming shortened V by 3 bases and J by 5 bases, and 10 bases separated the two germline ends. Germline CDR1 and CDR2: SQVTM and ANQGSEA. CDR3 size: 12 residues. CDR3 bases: TGCAGCGTTGATCGGGGATCAACTGAAGCTTTCTTT. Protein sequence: CSVDRGSTEAFF.

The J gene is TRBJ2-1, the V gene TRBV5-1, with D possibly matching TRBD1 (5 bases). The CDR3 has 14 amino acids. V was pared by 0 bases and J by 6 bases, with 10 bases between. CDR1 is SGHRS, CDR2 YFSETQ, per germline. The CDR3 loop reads CASSLEGIANEQFF. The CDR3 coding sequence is TGCGCCAGCAGCTTGGAGGGGATAGCCAATGAGCAGTTCTTC. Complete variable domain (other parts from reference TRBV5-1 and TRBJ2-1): KAGVTQTPRYLIKTRGQQVTLSCSPISGHRSVSWYQQTPGQGLQFLFEYFSETQRNKGNFPGRFSGRQFSNSRSEMNVSTLELGDSALYLCASSLEGIANEQFFGPGTRLTVL.

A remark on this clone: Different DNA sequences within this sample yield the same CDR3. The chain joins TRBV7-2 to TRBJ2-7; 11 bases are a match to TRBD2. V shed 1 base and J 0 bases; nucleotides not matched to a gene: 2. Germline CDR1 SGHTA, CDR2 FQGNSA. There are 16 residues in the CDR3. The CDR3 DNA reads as TGTGCCAGCAGCTTAGAGGGGACTAGCGGCTCCTACGAGCAGTACTTC. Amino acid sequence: CASSLEGTSGSYEQYF. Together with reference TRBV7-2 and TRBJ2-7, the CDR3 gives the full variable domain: GAGVSQSPSNKVTEKGKDVELRCDPISGHTALYWYRQSLGQGLEFLIYFQGNSAPDKSGLPSDRFSAERTGGSVSTLTIQRTQQEDSAVYLCASSLEGTSGSYEQYFGPGTRLTVT.

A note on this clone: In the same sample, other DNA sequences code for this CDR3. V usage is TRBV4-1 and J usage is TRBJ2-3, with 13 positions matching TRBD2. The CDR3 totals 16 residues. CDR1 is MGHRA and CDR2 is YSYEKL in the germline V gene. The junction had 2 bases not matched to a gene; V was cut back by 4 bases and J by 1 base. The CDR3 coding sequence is TGCGCCAGCAGCCTCGGACTAGCGGGAGGCACAGATACGCAGTATTTT. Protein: CASSLGLAGGTDTQYF.

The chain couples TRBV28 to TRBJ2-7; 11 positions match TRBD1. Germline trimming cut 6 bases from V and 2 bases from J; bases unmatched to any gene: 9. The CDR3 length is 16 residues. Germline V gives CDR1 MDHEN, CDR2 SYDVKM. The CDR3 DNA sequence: TGTGCCAGCAGCTCATCCGGGACAGGGGGACCCTACGAGCAGTACTTC. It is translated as CASSSSGTGGPYEQYF.

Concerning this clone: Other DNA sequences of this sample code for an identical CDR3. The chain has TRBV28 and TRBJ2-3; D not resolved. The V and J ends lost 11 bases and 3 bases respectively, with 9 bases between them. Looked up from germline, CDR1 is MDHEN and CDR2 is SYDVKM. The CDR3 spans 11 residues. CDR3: CAGSSTDTQYF. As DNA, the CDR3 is TGTGCCGGATCCAGTACAGATACGCAGTATTTT.

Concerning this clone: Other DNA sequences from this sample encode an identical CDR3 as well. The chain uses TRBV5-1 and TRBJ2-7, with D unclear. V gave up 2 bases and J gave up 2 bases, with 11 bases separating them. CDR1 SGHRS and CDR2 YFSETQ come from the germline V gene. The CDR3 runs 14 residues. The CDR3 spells CASSFSGRTYEQYF. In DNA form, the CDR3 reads TGCGCCAGCAGCTTTTCAGGTCGTACCTACGAGCAGTACTTC.

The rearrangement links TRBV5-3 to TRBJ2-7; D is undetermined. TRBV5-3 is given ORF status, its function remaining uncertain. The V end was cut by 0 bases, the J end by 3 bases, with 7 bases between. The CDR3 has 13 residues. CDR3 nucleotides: TGTGCCAGAAGCTTGGATTCGGTCTACGAGCAGTACTTC. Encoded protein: CARSLDSVYEQYF.